This T cell receptor (beta chain) was observed in a study of blood T cell repertoires in COVID-19. For the study at large: Sample material is recorded as cDNA or gDNA derived from T cells, B-cell-depleted T cells, or PBMCs.

The CDR3 is 15 amino acids. Germline CDR1 is MNHEY and CDR2 is SVGAGI. V gave up 6 bases and J gave up 5 bases, with 17 bases separating them. Recruits, aged roughly 18 to 95 years, lived in approximately 26 US areas. Categorization into cohorts depended on clinical history that participants reported. In Cohort 3, a recovered donor had either two negative PCRs, clearance, or symptom resolution. Assay used: immunoSEQ multiplex PCR; TCRdb lists only in-frame clones, some missing. The table has more than 150,000 clones, approximately 80% seen once. This receptor was identified in a woman in her fifties or sixties who had recovered from COVID-19. Specimen: PBMCs or T cells enriched from blood (not recorded which). This rearrangement joins TRBV6-5 to TRBJ1-3; tentative D call: TRBD1 (5 bases). The CDR3 DNA reads as TGTGCCAGCAGGAGAAGCGGGGGGACTAGAAACACCATATATTTT. Protein sequence: CASRRSGGTRNTIYF.